The 21 T cell receptor beta chains reported below all come from one sample, sequenced in a study of vaccination effects on CD4 cells after COVID-19 (dated by TCRdb to between 2021 and 2022). Library preparation employed the immunoSEQ multiplex PCR assay. TCRdb retrieved this table from immuneACCESS and kept in-frame rearrangements only. Not all clones are present; in checked studies, unresolved V genes account for under half, and no reason is known for the remainder. The table for this sample lists 70,000 to 75,000 clones; about 65% of them were counted only once. The leading ten clones occupy 4% of the sample. Their cognate antigens are unknown. In the ViraFEST assay, PBMC were stimulated with viral peptide pools, and antigen-specific CD4+ T cell clonotypes were then identified by expansion using TCR sequencing. After 10 days of culture, CD4+ T cells were isolated with the EasySep CD4+ T cell isolation kit. Negative nucleocapsid antibody results before and after vaccination confirmed that the healthy vaccine recipients had no prior SARS-CoV-2 infection.

The sequences come from CD4+ T cells from PBMCs cultured with HCoV-OC43 spike peptides, collected before COVID-19 vaccination. The sample's cell subset or site, from its label and the paper: HCoV-OC43 spike overlapping peptide pool stimulation. The receptors were gathered from a human donor who received a COVID-19 vaccine.

The rearrangement joins TRBV5-8 to TRBJ2-3, with D unresolved. The V end lost 7 bases, the J end lost 0 bases, and 18 bases lay between the germline ends. CDR1 is SGHTS and CDR2 is YDEGEE in the germline V gene. The CDR3 is 16 amino acids. The DNA of the CDR3 is TGTGCCAGCCCTGCGCGCCCAGGATTAAGCACAGATACGCAGTATTTT. It encodes CASPARPGLSTDTQYF.

The CDR3 sequence: CASSLRDRGPSGELFF. The DNA for the CDR3 is TGCGCCAGCAGCTTAAGGGACAGGGGGCCTTCCGGGGAGCTGTTTTTT. V and J are TRBV5-1 and TRBJ2-2; 12 positions match TRBD1. The CDR3 totals 16 residues. The V segment lost 2 bases and the J segment 6 bases; nucleotides outside the gene matches: 5. Germline V gives CDR1 SGHRS, CDR2 YFSETQ.

This clone came up a few times. J is TRBJ2-7 and V is TRBV7-9, with 9 bases identical to TRBD1. This CDR3 spans 14 amino acids. The V gene end was trimmed by 4 bases and the J gene end by 7 bases; junction bases not matched to a gene: 8. CDR1 SEHNR and CDR2 FQNEAQ come from the germline V gene (reference sequence). The CDR3 protein is CASSSGTGLREQYV. CDR3 DNA sequence: TGTGCCAGCAGCTCGGGGACAGGGCTACGAGAGCAGTACGTC.

This clone turned up a few times. The chain links TRBV28 to TRBJ2-7; 8 bases match TRBD1. Trimming at V came to 4 bases and at J to 1 base, leaving 3 bases not matched to a gene. There are 14 residues in the CDR3. CDR1 and CDR2 from the germline V gene are MDHEN and SYDVKM. CDR3 residues: CASSSGGESYEQYV. CDR3 DNA: TGTGCCAGCAGTTCAGGGGGCGAGTCCTACGAGCAGTACGTC.

V usage is TRBV7-2 and J usage is TRBJ2-3; TRBD1 is a possible D gene (6 bases). This CDR3 has 18 amino acids. Germline loops: CDR1 SGHTA, CDR2 FQGNSA. Trimming cost V 5 bases and J 5 bases, with 26 bases left between them. The CDR3 sequence: CASSTRVGLQGRGDTQYF. The CDR3 DNA follows: TGTGCCAGCAGCACAAGGGTCGGGTTACAGGGAAGAGGAGATACGCAGTATTTT.

The CDR3 DNA reads TGTGCCAGCACAATACGACAGATAAACACCGGGGAGCTGTTTTTT. It encodes CASTIRQINTGELFF. The J gene is TRBJ2-2, the V gene TRBV7-2; tentative D call: TRBD1 (5 bases). V lost 7 bases and J 2 bases, leaving 14 bases between the germline ends. Per the germline V gene, CDR1 is SGHTA and CDR2 is FQGNSA. This CDR3 contains 15 residues.

The chain combines TRBV21-1 with TRBJ2-1; no check of the table's D call, TRBD2, against the DNA was made. TRBV21-1 is classified as a pseudogene. CDR3 length: 18 amino acids. The CDR3 DNA reads as TGTGCCAGCAGCAAGATTCGGCCAGAAGGCCGCGAGCGGTATGAGCAGTTCTTC. Translation gives CASSKIRPEGRERYEQFF.

This chain uses TRBV5-4 with TRBJ2-2; D uncertain. The CDR3 is 13 residues long. Trimming stripped 2 bases from V and 6 bases from J, with 8 bases between. The germline CDR1 and CDR2 sequences are SGHNT and YYREEE (reference sequence). CDR3 sequence reads: CASSFTGSGELFF. DNA for the CDR3: TGTGCCAGCAGCTTCACCGGTTCCGGGGAGCTGTTTTTT.

This chain links TRBV10-3 with TRBJ2-3; the match to TRBD2 covers 10 bases. The germline gives CDR1 ENHRY, CDR2 SYGVKD. Unmatched junction bases numbered 12, after V lost 0 bases and J lost 0 bases. The CDR3 is made up of 20 amino acids. In DNA, the CDR3 is TGTGCCATCAGTGAGTCGGGGGTAGCGGGGGGAAACCGAAGCACAGATACGCAGTATTTT. Protein: CAISESGVAGGNRSTDTQYF.

This clone was seen a few times. The chain links TRBV7-8 to TRBJ1-3; D possibly corresponds to TRBD1 (5 bases). The V and J ends lost 5 bases and 8 bases respectively, with 28 bases between them. Germline CDR1 reads SGHVS; CDR2 reads FQNEAQ. The CDR3 is 18 residues long. For the CDR3, the DNA is TGTGCCAGCAGCCCCCGCGTTGTCAGGGTTAGTCAGGTGGACACCATATATTTT. Amino acid sequence: CASSPRVVRVSQVDTIYF.

The CDR3 loop is CASSLDFSSYNEQFF. The CDR3 DNA reads TGTGCCAGCAGCTTGGATTTTAGCTCCTACAATGAGCAGTTCTTC. This chain links TRBV7-3 with TRBJ2-1, with D unclear. V lost 3 bases to trimming and J lost 0 bases, with 9 bases between them. The CDR3 spans 15 residues. Per the germline V gene, CDR1 is SGHTA and CDR2 is FQGTGA.

This clone was found a few times. V is TRBV6-5 and J is TRBJ1-1; D is uncertain. CDR1 and CDR2 (germline): MNHEY, SVGAGI. Trimming removed 0 bases at V and 1 base at J, with 9 bases between. The CDR3 extends over 15 amino acids. CDR3 DNA: TGTGCCAGCAGTTACTCGAGTGAGCCGAACACTGAAGCTTTCTTT. It translates to CASSYSSEPNTEAFF.

V is TRBV12-3 or TRBV12-4 and J is TRBJ2-5; D ambiguous. V shed 3 bases and J shed 2 bases, with 7 bases lying between them. There are 13 residues in the CDR3. Here the CDR3 DNA reads TGTGCCAGCAGTTTGAGACAACAAGAGACCCAGTACTTC. It codes for CASSLRQQETQYF.

This chain uses TRBV6-5 with TRBJ2-3, with D hard to call. Germline V CDR1 and CDR2: MNHEY, SVGAGI. The CDR3 is 15 residues long. The V and J ends lost 2 bases and 2 bases respectively, with 11 bases between them. Written as DNA, the CDR3 is TGTGCCAGCAGTTACCAAATGGACGCCACAGATACGCAGTATTTT. It yields the protein CASSYQMDATDTQYF.

There are a few counts of this clone. The chain couples TRBV5-1 to TRBJ2-1, with 9 nucleotides matching TRBD1. CDR3 length: 14 residues. The germline V gene has CDR1 SGHRS and CDR2 YFSETQ. The J segment lost 4 bases and the V segment lost 8 bases, leaving 7 bases of the junction unmatched. The CDR3 DNA reads as TGCGCCAGTACAGGGGGCTCTGCGTACAATGAGCAGTTCTTC. Encoded protein: CASTGGSAYNEQFF.

This clone was picked up many times. The rearrangement links TRBV5-1 to TRBJ1-5, with D perhaps matching TRBD1 (6 bases). The CDR3 consists of 13 residues. Germline loops: CDR1 SGHRS, CDR2 YFSETQ. Between the trimmed V and J ends, which lost 0 bases and 7 bases, there was a span of 8 bases. The CDR3 DNA follows: TGCGCCAGCAGCTTGGAGGGGGGCCAGCCCCAGCATTTT. Translation gives CASSLEGGQPQHF. The full variable domain, rest sourced from reference TRBV5-1 and TRBJ1-5, is KAGVTQTPRYLIKTRGQQVTLSCSPISGHRSVSWYQQTPGQGLQFLFEYFSETQRNKGNFPGRFSGRQFSNSRSEMNVSTLELGDSALYLCASSLEGGQPQHFGDGTRLSIL.

The chain links TRBV2 to TRBJ2-7, with a possible D match to TRBD1 (5 bases). The V end lost 4 bases, the J end lost 2 bases, and 9 bases lay between the germline ends. Germline V gene sequence: CDR1 SNHLY, CDR2 FYNNEI. The length of the CDR3 is 13 residues. The CDR3 bases are TGTGCCAGCAGTGTTGGCAGGGCCTACGAGCAGTACGTC. The encoded protein is CASSVGRAYEQYV.

The genes are TRBV6-5 and TRBJ2-1; weak D call: TRBD1 (6 bases). Germline CDR1 and CDR2: MNHEY and SVGAGI. The V end was cut by 6 bases, the J end by 4 bases, with 10 bases between. The CDR3 is 13 amino acids. The CDR3 region is CASRMDSYNEQFF. CDR3 in DNA: TGTGCCAGCAGGATGGACAGTTACAATGAGCAGTTCTTC.

The V and J genes are TRBV5-1 and TRBJ2-5; 7 nucleotides match TRBD1. The junction had 6 bases not matched to a gene; V was cut back by 4 bases and J by 3 bases. The CDR3 is 14 amino acids. Germline V gene lookup returns CDR1 SGHRS and CDR2 YFSETQ. The CDR3 sequence: CASSATGTEETQYF. The DNA of the CDR3 is TGCGCCAGCAGCGCAACCGGGACAGAAGAGACCCAGTACTTC.

This rearrangement joins TRBV3-1 (or the pseudogene TRBV3-2) to TRBJ1-2; D perhaps matches TRBD1 (6 bases). Trimming removed 0 bases from V and 0 bases from J, with 14 bases in between. CDR3 size: 17 residues. Germline CDR1 reads LGHDT; CDR2 reads YNNKEL (reference sequence). The CDR3, as DNA: TGTGCCAGCAGCCAAGAATCTCAGGGGCTCTCTAACTATGGCTACACCTTC. It translates to CASSQESQGLSNYGYTF.

The chain joins TRBV6-1 to TRBJ2-7; D unclear. V gave up 0 bases and J gave up 1 base, with 7 bases separating them. Germline lookup yields CDR1 MNHNS and CDR2 SASEGT. The CDR3 length is 14 residues. The DNA of the CDR3 is TGTGCCAGCAGTGAAGCGCCCTCGTCCTACGAGCAGTACGTC. Its translation: CASSEAPSSYEQYV.